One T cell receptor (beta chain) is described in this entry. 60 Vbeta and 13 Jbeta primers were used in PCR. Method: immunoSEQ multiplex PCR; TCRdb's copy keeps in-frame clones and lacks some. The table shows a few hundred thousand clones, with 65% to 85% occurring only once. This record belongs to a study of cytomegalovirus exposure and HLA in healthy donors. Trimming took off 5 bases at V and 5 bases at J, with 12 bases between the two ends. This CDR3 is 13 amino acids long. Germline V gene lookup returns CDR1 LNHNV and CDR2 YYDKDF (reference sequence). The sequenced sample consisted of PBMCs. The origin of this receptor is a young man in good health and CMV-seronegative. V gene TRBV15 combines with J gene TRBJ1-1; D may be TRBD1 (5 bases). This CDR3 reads CATSGPGETEAFF. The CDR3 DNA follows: TGTGCCACCAGCGGCCCGGGGGAAACTGAAGCTTTCTTT.